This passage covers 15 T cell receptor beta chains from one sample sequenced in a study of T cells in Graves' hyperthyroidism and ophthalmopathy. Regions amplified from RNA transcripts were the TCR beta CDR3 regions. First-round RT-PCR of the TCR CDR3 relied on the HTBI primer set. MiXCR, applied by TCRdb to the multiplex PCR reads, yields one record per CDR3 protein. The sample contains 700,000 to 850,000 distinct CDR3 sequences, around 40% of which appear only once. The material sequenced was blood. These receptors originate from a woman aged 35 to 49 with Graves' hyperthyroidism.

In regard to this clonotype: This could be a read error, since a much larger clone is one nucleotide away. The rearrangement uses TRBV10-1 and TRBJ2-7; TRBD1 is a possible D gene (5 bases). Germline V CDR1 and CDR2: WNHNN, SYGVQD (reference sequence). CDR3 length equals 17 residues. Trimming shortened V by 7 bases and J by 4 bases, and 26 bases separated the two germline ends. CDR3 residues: CASNDLDSGLRGYEQYF. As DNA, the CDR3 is TGCGCCAGCAACGACCTGGATTCGGGCCTAAGGGGTTACGAGCAGTACTTC.

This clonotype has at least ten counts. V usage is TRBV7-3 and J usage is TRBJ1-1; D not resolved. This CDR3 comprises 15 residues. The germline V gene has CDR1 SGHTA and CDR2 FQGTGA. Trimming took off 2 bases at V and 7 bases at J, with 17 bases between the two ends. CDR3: CASSLRGPAGSEAFF. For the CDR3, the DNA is TGTGCCAGCAGCTTACGAGGGCCGGCGGGCAGTGAAGCTTTCTTT. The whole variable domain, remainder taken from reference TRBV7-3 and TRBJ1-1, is GAGVSQTPSNKVTEKGKYVELRCDPISGHTALYWYRQSLGQGPEFLIYFQGTGAADDSGLPNDRFFAVRPEGSVSTLKIQRTERGDSAVYLCASSLRGPAGSEAFFGQGTRLTVV.

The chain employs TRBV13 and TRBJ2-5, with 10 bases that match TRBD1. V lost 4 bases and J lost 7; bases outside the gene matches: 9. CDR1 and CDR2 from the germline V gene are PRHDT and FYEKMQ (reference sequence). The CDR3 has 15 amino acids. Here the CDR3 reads CASSWKTGGAGTQYF. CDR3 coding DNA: TGTGCCAGCAGCTGGAAGACAGGGGGCGCGGGGACCCAGTACTTC.

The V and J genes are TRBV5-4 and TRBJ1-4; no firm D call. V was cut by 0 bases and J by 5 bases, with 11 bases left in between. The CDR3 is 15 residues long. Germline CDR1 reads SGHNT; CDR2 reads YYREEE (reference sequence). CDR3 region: CASSLGGNQNEKLFF. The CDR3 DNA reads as TGTGCCAGCAGCTTGGGAGGGAACCAAAATGAAAAACTGTTTTTT.

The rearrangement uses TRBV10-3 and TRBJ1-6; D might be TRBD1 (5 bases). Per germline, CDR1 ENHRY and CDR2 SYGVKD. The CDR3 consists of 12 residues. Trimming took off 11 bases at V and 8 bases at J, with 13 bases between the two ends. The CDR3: CASRGDHSPLHF. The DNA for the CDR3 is TGTGCCTCTCGGGGGGACCATTCACCCCTCCACTTT.

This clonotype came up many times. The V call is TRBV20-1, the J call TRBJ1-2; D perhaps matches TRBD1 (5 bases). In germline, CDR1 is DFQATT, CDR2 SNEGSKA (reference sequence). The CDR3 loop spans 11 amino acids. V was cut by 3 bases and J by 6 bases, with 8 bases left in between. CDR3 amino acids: CSARDINGYTF. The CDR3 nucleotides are TGCAGTGCTAGGGACATCAATGGCTACACCTTC.

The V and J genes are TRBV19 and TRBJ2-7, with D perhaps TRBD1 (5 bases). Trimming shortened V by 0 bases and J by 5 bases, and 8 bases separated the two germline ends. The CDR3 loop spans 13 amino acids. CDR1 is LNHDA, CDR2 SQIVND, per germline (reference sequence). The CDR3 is CASSIESGNEQYF. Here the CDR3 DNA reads TGTGCCAGTAGTATAGAATCAGGGAACGAGCAGTACTTC.

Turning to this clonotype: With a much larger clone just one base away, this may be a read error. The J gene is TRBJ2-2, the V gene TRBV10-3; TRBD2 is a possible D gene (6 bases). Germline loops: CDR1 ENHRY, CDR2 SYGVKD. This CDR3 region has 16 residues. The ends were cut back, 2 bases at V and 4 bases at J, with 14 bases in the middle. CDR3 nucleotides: TGTGCCATCAGTGAGGCCGGGAGTACCAGCACCGGGGAGCTGTTTTTT. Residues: CAISEAGSTSTGELFF.

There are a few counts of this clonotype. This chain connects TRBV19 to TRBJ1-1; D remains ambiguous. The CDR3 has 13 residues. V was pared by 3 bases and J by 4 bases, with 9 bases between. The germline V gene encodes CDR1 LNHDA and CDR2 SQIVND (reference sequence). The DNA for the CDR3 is TGTGCCAGTAGTATGGTACACGGCACTGAAGCTTTCTTT. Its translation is CASSMVHGTEAFF.

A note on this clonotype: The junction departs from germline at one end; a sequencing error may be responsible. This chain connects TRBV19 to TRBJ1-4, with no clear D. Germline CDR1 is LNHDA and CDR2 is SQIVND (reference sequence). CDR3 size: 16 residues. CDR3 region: CASSIFRSATNGKLFF. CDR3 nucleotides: TGTGCCAGTAGTATATTTAGGAGTGCAACTAATGGAAAACTGTTTTTT.

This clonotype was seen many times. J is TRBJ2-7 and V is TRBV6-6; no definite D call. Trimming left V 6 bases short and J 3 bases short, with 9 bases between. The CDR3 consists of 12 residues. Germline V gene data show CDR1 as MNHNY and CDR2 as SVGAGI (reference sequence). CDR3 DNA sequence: TGTGCCAGCAGCCCCAGGATCTACGAGCAGTACTTC. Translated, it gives CASSPRIYEQYF.

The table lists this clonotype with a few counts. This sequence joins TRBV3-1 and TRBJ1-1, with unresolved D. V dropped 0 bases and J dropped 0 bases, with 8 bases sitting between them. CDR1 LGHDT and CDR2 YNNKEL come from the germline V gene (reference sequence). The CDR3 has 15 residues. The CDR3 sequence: CASSQDHLVNTEAFF. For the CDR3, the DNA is TGTGCCAGCAGCCAAGATCATTTGGTGAACACTGAAGCTTTCTTT.

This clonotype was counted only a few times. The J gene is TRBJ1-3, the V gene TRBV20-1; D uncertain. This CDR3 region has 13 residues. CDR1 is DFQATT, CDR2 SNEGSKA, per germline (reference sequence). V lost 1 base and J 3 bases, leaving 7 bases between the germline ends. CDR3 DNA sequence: TGCAGTGCTAGAGGAAGGGTTGGAAACACCATATATTTT. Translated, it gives CSARGRVGNTIYF.

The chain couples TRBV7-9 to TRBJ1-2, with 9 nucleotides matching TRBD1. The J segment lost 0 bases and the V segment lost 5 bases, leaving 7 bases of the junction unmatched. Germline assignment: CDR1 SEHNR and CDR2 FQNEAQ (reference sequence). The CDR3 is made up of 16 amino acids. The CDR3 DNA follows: TGTGCCAGCAGCCCCCGGGGGACAGGGACTAACTATGGCTACACCTTC. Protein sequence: CASSPRGTGTNYGYTF.

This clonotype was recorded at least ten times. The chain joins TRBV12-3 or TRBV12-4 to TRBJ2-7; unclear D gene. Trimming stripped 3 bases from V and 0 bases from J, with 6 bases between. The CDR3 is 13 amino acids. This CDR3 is CASSFGNSYEQYF. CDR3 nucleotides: TGTGCCAGCAGTTTCGGAAACTCCTACGAGCAGTACTTC.